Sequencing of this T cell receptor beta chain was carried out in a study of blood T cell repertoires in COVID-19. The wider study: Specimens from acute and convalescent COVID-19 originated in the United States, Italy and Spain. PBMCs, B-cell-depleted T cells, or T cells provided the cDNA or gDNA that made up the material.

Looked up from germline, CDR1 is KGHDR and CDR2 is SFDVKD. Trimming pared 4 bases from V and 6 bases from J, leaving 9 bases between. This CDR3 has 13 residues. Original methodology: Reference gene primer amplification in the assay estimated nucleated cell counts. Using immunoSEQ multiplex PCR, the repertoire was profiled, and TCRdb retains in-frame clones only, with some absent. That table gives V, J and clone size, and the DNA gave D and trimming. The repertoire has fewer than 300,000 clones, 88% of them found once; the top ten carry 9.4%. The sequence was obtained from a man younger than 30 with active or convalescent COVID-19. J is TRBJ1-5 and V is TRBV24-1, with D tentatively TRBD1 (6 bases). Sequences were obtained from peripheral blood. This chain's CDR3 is CATSDSRGQPQHF. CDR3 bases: TGTGCCACCAGTGACAGCAGGGGTCAGCCCCAGCATTTT.